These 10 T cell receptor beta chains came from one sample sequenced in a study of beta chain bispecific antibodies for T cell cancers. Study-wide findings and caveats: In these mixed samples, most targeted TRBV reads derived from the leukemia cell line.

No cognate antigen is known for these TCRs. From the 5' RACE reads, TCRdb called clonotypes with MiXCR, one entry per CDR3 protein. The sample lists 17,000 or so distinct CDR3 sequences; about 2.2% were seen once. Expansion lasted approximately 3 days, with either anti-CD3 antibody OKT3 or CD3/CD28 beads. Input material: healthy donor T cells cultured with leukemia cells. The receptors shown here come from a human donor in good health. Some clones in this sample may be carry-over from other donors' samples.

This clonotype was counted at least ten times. CDR3 coding DNA: TGTGCCAGCAGTCCTCGACCCGGGACGCAGTACAATGAGCAGTTCTTC. Its translation: CASSPRPGTQYNEQFF. The chain couples TRBV5-4 to TRBJ2-1; D is tentatively TRBD1 or TRBD2 (5 bases each). Germline V CDR1 and CDR2: SGHNT, YYREEE (reference sequence). There are 16 residues in the CDR3. Between the trimmed V and J ends, which lost 5 bases and 4 bases, there was a span of 19 bases.

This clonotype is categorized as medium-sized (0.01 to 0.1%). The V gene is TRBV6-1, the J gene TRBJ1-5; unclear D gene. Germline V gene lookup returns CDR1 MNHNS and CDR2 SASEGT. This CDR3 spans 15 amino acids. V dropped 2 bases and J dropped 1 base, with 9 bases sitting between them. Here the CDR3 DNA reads TGTGCCAGCAGTGAAAGACAAGGGAGCAATCAGCCCCAGCATTTT. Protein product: CASSERQGSNQPQHF.

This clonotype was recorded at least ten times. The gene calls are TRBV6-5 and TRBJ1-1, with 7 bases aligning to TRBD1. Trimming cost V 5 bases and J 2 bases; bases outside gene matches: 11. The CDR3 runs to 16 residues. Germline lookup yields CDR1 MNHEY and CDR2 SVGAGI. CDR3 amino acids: CASSPERDRINTEAFF. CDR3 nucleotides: TGTGCCAGCAGTCCCGAACGGGACAGAATTAACACTGAAGCTTTCTTT.

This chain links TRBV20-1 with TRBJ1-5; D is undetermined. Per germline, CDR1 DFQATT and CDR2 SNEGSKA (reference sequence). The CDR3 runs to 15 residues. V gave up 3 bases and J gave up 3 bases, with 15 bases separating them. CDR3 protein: CSASERAGSNQPQHF. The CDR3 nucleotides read TGCAGTGCTAGTGAAAGGGCCGGATCCAATCAGCCCCAGCATTTT.

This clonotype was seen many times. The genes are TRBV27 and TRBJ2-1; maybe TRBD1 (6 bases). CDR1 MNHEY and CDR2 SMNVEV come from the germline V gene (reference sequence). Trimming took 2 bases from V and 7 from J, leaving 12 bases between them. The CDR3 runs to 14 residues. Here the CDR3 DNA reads TGTGCCAGCAGTTTAAGGGGGTCTTTGAATGAGCAGTTCTTC. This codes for CASSLRGSLNEQFF.

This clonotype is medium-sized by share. Here the CDR3 DNA reads TGCGCCAGCAGCCCCGAAGTGGGATCCGGGGAGCTGTTTTTT. It encodes CASSPEVGSGELFF. V usage is TRBV5-1 and J usage is TRBJ2-2; D is ambiguous. The germline V gene encodes CDR1 SGHRS and CDR2 YFSETQ. This CDR3 region has 14 residues. V was clipped by 4 bases and J by 6 bases, with 13 bases between them.

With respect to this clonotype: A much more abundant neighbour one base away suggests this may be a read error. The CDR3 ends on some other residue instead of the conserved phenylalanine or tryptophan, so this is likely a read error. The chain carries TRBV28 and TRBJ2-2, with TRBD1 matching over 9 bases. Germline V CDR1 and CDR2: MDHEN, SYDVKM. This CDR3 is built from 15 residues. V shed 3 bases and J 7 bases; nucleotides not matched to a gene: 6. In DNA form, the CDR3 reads TGTGCCAGCAGTTTTCGGACAGGGGAGGTCGGGGAGCTGTTTTCT. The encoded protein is CASSFRTGEVGELFS.

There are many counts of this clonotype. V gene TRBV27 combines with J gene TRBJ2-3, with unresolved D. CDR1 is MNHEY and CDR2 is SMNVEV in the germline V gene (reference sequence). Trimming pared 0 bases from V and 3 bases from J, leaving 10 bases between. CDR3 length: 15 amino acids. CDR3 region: CASSLSAADTDTQYF. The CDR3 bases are TGTGCCAGCAGTTTATCAGCTGCGGATACAGATACGCAGTATTTT.

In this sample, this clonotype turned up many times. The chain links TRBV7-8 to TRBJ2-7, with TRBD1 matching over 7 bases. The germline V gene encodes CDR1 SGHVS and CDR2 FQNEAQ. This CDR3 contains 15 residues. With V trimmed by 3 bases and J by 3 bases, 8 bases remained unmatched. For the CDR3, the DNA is TGTGCCAGCAGCTTCCAACCGGGACAGAACTACGAGCAGTACTTC. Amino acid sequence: CASSFQPGQNYEQYF.

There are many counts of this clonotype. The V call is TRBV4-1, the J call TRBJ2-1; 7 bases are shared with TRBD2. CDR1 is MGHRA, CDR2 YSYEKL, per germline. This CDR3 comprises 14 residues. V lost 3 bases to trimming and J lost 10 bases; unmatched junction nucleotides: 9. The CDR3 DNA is TGCGCCAGCAGCCAGGCGGAGCGGGGCCGCGAGCAGTTCTTC. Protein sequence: CASSQAERGREQFF.